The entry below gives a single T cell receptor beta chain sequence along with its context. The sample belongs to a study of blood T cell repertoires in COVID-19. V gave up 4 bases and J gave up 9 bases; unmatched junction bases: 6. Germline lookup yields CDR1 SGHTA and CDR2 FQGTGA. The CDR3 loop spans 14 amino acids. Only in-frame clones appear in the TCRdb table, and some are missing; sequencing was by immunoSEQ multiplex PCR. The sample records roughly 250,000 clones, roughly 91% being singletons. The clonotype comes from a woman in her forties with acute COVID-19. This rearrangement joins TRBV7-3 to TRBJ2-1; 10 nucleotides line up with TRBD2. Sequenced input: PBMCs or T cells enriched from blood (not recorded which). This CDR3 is CASSSSGTSVEQFF. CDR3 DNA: TGTGCCAGCAGCTCCTCGGGGACTAGCGTTGAGCAGTTCTTC.